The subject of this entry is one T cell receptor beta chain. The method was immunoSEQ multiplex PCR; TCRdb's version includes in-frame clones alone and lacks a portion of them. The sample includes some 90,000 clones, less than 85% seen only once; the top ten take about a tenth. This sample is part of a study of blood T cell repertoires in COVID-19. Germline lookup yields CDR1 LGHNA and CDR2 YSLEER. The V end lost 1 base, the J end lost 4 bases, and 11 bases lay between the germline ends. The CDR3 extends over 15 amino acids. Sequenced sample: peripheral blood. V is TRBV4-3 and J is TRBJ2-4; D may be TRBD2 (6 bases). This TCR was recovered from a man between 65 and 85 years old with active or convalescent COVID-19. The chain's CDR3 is CASSQGWGEKNIQYF. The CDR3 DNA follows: TGCGCCAGCAGCCAAGGATGGGGGGAAAAAAACATTCAGTACTTC.